The 21 T cell receptor beta chains given below trace back to one sample, sequenced in a study of regulatory T cells in long-lasting Graves disease. Indicated time point: newly diagnosed GD, antithyroid drugs for less than 3 months. PBMCs provided the RNA from which the TCR library was made. Arm-PCR with iRepertoire HTBI primers amplified the CDR3 regions for these TCR beta libraries. TCRdb re-analysed the multiplex PCR reads in MiXCR, keeping a single row per CDR3 protein. The table shows roughly 430,000 distinct CDR3 sequences, with about 16% occurring only once. These data were also reused for a study on T cells in Graves' hyperthyroidism and ophthalmopathy.

The specimen was peripheral blood mononuclear cells (PBMCs), collected at new diagnosis, from a patient treated with antithyroid drugs. The receptor set was obtained from a woman in her twenties or thirties with Graves disease.

The table lists this clonotype with many counts. V and J are TRBV5-1 and TRBJ2-1; D gene unclear. Looked up from germline, CDR1 is SGHRS and CDR2 is YFSETQ. The V gene lost 0 bases and the J gene lost 8 bases, with 15 bases spanning the gap. The CDR3 covers 15 residues. The CDR3 bases are TGCGCCAGCAGCTTGGGCCCCCCGGTGGGCTATGAGCAGTTCTTC. It encodes CASSLGPPVGYEQFF.

This clonotype has at least ten counts. V usage is TRBV28 and J usage is TRBJ1-1; maybe TRBD1 (5 bases). CDR1 MDHEN and CDR2 SYDVKM come from the germline V gene. The CDR3 runs to 15 residues. Trimming pared 5 bases from V and 6 bases from J, leaving 19 bases between. In DNA form, the CDR3 reads TGTGCCAGCAGTGCCCCGCCGGGGGGTTCCCCTGAAGCTTTCTTT. Protein product: CASSAPPGGSPEAFF.

The table lists this clonotype with many counts. The chain employs TRBV27 and TRBJ1-1, with D hard to call. Germline V lookup: CDR1 MNHEY, CDR2 SMNVEV (reference sequence). The CDR3 spans 12 residues. The V and J ends lost 4 bases and 11 bases respectively, with 14 bases between them. CDR3: CASSSYSGGAFF. CDR3 sequence (DNA): TGTGCCAGCAGTTCATACTCAGGCGGGGCTTTCTTT.

This clonotype was counted ten times or more. This chain uses TRBV5-4 with TRBJ2-7, with 9 positions matching TRBD1. CDR1 is SGHNT, CDR2 YYREEE, per germline (reference sequence). The CDR3 is made up of 17 amino acids. V lost 4 bases, J lost 6 bases, and 17 bases stayed unmatched. The CDR3 protein is CASSPRRAGTGSGEQYF. CDR3 sequence (DNA): TGTGCCAGCAGCCCGAGAAGGGCCGGGACAGGGTCCGGCGAGCAGTACTTC.

The table lists this clonotype with many counts. The chain combines TRBV12-3 or TRBV12-4 with TRBJ2-3, with D hard to call. V was clipped by 3 bases and J by 2 bases, with 9 bases between them. The CDR3 consists of 14 residues. CDR3 region: CASSFIQDTDTQYF. DNA of the CDR3: TGTGCCAGCAGTTTTATACAAGACACAGATACGCAGTATTTT.

This clonotype was detected many times. The chain recombines TRBV10-1 with TRBJ2-3; D is undetermined. From germline, CDR1 is WNHNN and CDR2 SYGVQD (reference sequence). Trimming removed 2 bases at V and 3 bases at J, with 6 bases between. This CDR3 is built from 13 residues. The CDR3 reads CASSEMGTDTQYF. Written as DNA, the CDR3 is TGCGCCAGCAGTGAGATGGGAACAGATACGCAGTATTTT.

This clonotype came up many times. The rearrangement joins TRBV28 to TRBJ2-2, with 11 bases aligning to TRBD2. This CDR3 spans 16 amino acids. Germline V gene lookup returns CDR1 MDHEN and CDR2 SYDVKM. J gave up 6 bases and V 6 bases, and 9 bases lay outside the gene matches. CDR3 sequence reads: CASSGSGRAGSGELFF. DNA for the CDR3: TGTGCCAGCAGCGGTAGCGGGAGGGCCGGGTCCGGGGAGCTGTTTTTT.

In its sample, this clonotype was seen a few times. The V gene is TRBV7-9, the J gene TRBJ2-7; D perhaps matches TRBD2 (6 bases). The CDR3 contains 13 residues. The germline gives CDR1 SEHNR, CDR2 FQNEAQ (reference sequence). Trimming took 7 bases from V and 3 from J, leaving 13 bases between them. Here the CDR3 reads CASIPGRSYEQYF. The DNA of the CDR3 is TGTGCCAGCATCCCGGGGAGGAGCTACGAGCAGTACTTC.

This clonotype was counted ten times or more. This sequence joins TRBV7-2 and TRBJ1-1; D possibly corresponds to TRBD1 (5 bases). From germline, CDR1 is SGHTA and CDR2 FQGNSA. The CDR3 runs 14 residues. Between the trimmed V and J ends, which lost 2 bases and 5 bases, there was a span of 12 bases. The CDR3 is CASSLFQGETEAFF. CDR3 nucleotide sequence: TGTGCCAGCAGCTTATTTCAGGGAGAAACTGAAGCTTTCTTT.

The gene calls are TRBV12-3 or TRBV12-4 and TRBJ2-3, with 10 bases that match TRBD2. Germline trimming cut 10 bases from V and 5 bases from J; bases unmatched to any gene: 9. The CDR3 extends over 14 amino acids. This CDR3 reads CANTLAGRVDTQYF. CDR3 coding DNA: TGTGCCAACACACTAGCGGGGCGGGTAGATACGCAGTATTTT.

CDR3 loop: CASRLQTEAFF. DNA of the CDR3: TGTGCCAGTAGGTTACAGACTGAAGCTTTCTTT. V and J are TRBV19 and TRBJ1-1; D uncertain. CDR1 and CDR2 from the germline V gene are LNHDA and SQIVND (reference sequence). The CDR3 length is 11 residues. V lost 6 bases, J lost 5 bases, and 7 bases lay in between.

This clonotype has a count of ten or more. The chain carries TRBV27 and TRBJ2-3, with D perhaps TRBD2 (6 bases). V was cut by 6 bases and J by 0 bases, with 13 bases left in between. Germline V lookup: CDR1 MNHEY, CDR2 SMNVEV (reference sequence). This CDR3 spans 15 amino acids. In DNA, the CDR3 is TGTGCCAGCAGCGGGGACTCGGTGAGCACAGATACGCAGTATTTT. Residues: CASSGDSVSTDTQYF.

This clonotype came up many times. V and J are TRBV3-1 and TRBJ1-1; D is undetermined. CDR3 length: 15 residues. From germline, CDR1 is LGHDT and CDR2 YNNKEL (reference sequence). Trimming stripped 0 bases from V and 1 base from J, with 9 bases between. The CDR3: CASSQDSLGNTEAFF. CDR3 bases: TGTGCCAGCAGCCAAGATAGCCTGGGGAACACTGAAGCTTTCTTT.

This clonotype occurred many times. V and J are TRBV12-3 or TRBV12-4 and TRBJ1-5; no definite D call. The CDR3 extends over 16 amino acids. V was trimmed by 1 base and J by 6 bases, leaving 16 bases between them. In DNA, the CDR3 is TGTGCCAGCAGTTTAGGTGAGGCAGCCCGGGGTCAGCCCCAGCATTTT. Its translation: CASSLGEAARGQPQHF.

This clonotype was counted between two and nine times. This rearrangement joins TRBV14 to TRBJ2-7, with a tentative D call TRBD1 (5 bases). The ends were cut back, 1 base at V and 4 bases at J, with 14 bases in the middle. This CDR3 contains 15 residues. Germline V gene data show CDR1 as SGHDN and CDR2 as FVKESK. The CDR3: CASSQAQVGRYEQYF. CDR3 in DNA: TGTGCCAGCAGCCAAGCACAGGTGGGTCGGTACGAGCAGTACTTC.

This chain connects TRBV30 to TRBJ1-6, with D uncertain. Per the germline V gene, CDR1 is GTSNPN and CDR2 is SVGIG (reference sequence). With 4 bases removed from V and 10 bases from J, the gap between germline ends came to 11 bases. The CDR3 has 12 amino acids. The CDR3 here is CAWTPGGSPLHF. CDR3 in DNA: TGTGCCTGGACCCCGGGTGGGTCACCCCTCCACTTT.

This clonotype has a count of ten or more. The chain links TRBV5-1 to TRBJ2-3; 8 bases are a match to TRBD2. Trimming cost V 6 bases and J 0 bases; bases outside gene matches: 3. The germline V gene has CDR1 SGHRS and CDR2 YFSETQ. This CDR3 is built from 14 residues. The CDR3 nucleotides read TGCGCCAGCAAGGTAGCGGGAAGCACAGATACGCAGTATTTT. Protein: CASKVAGSTDTQYF.

This clonotype has a count of ten or more. This chain's CDR3 is CASSYGGRLGELFF. In DNA, the CDR3 is TGTGCCAGCAGTTACGGGGGGAGACTCGGGGAGCTGTTTTTT. The V call is TRBV12-3 or TRBV12-4, the J call TRBJ2-2; TRBD2 agrees at 7 bases. This CDR3 spans 14 amino acids. The ends lost 4 bases at V and 7 bases at J; junction bases unmatched: 6.

This clonotype was found many times. In nucleotides, the CDR3 is TGTGCCAGCAGTTACAGGGGACAGGGGTGGTACGAGCAGTACTTC. Translated: CASSYRGQGWYEQYF. V usage is TRBV6-5 and J usage is TRBJ2-7, with 10 bases aligning to TRBD1. The CDR3 sequence is 15 residues long. Trimming at V came to 2 bases and at J to 4 bases, leaving 5 bases not matched to a gene. Germline CDR1 is MNHEY and CDR2 is SVGAGI.

J is TRBJ2-1 and V is TRBV25-1, with D hard to call. The V end was cut by 1 base, the J end by 5 bases, with 6 bases between. The CDR3 is made up of 13 amino acids. Germline-derived CDR1 and CDR2 are MGHDK and SYGVNS. CDR3: CASSESHDNEQFF. CDR3 bases: TGTGCCAGCAGTGAATCCCACGACAATGAGCAGTTCTTC.

V usage is TRBV19 and J usage is TRBJ1-1, with D perhaps TRBD1 (6 bases). The CDR3 is 13 amino acids. Germline V gene lookup returns CDR1 LNHDA and CDR2 SQIVND (reference sequence). The V end lost 10 bases, the J end lost 4 bases, and 16 bases lay between the germline ends. The CDR3 coding sequence is TGTGCCACCTATGCCCTGGACAGCACTGAAGCTTTCTTT. Its protein product is CATYALDSTEAFF.